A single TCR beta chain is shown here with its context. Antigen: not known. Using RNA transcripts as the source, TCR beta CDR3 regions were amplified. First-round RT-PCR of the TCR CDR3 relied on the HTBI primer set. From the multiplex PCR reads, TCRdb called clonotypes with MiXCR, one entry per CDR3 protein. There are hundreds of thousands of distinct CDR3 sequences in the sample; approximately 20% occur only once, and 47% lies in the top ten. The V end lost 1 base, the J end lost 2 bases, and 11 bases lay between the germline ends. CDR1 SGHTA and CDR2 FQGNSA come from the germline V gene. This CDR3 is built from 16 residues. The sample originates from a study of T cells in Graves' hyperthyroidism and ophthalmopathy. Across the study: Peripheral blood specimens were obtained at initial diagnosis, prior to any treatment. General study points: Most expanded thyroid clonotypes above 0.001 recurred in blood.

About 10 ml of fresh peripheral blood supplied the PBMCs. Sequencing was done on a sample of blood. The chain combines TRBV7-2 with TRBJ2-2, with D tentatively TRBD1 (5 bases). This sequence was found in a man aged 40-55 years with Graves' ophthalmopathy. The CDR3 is CASSLGVGVNTGELFF. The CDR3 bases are TGTGCCAGCAGCTTAGGGGTAGGGGTAAACACCGGGGAGCTGTTTTTT.